A single sample gave rise to the 26 T cell receptor beta chains below, sequenced in a study of blood T cell repertoires in COVID-19. Only in-frame clones appear in the TCRdb table, and some are missing; sequencing was by immunoSEQ multiplex PCR. The table shows 300,000 to 450,000 clones, with about 90% occurring only once. Sequences were obtained from PBMCs or T cells enriched from blood (not recorded which). These receptors came from a woman aged 25 to 39 who had recovered from COVID-19.

This chain joins TRBV30 and TRBJ1-4; 7 nucleotides align to TRBD1. Germline loops: CDR1 GTSNPN, CDR2 SVGIG (reference sequence). The CDR3 runs to 14 residues. Trimming cost V 4 bases and J 3 bases; bases outside gene matches: 5. The CDR3, as DNA: TGTGCCTGGACCCTTGACAGGGCTAATGAAAAACTGTTTTTT. Its translation: CAWTLDRANEKLFF.

This chain joins TRBV12-3 or TRBV12-4 and TRBJ2-7; D perhaps matches TRBD1 (5 bases). The CDR3 length is 13 residues. The V end was cut by 5 bases, the J end by 4 bases, with 12 bases between. CDR3 nucleotide sequence: TGTGCCAGCAGTACGCGACAGATTTACGAGCAGTACTTC. Translating it yields CASSTRQIYEQYF.

The rearrangement joins TRBV11-2 to TRBJ1-1, with D perhaps matching TRBD1 (6 bases). V was pared by 1 base and J by 7 bases, with 7 bases between. The CDR3 totals 12 residues. Per the germline V gene, CDR1 is SGHAT and CDR2 is FQNNGV. CDR3 sequence reads: CASSLVGHEAFF. As DNA, the CDR3 is TGTGCCAGCAGCTTAGTGGGACATGAAGCTTTCTTT.

This chain uses TRBV18 with TRBJ2-2, with D possibly TRBD1 on 6 matching bases. The CDR3 is 17 residues long. Looked up from germline, CDR1 is KGHSH and CDR2 is LQKENI. The ends were cut back, 3 bases at V and 4 bases at J, with 18 bases in the middle. The CDR3 DNA reads as TGTGCCAGCTCACCGGATTTGGTAGGGGGAGTCACCGGGGAGCTGTTTTTT. It codes for CASSPDLVGGVTGELFF.

The genes are TRBV28 and TRBJ1-2, with TRBD1 identical over 7 bases. Germline V gene lookup returns CDR1 MDHEN and CDR2 SYDVKM. The junction had 10 bases not matched to a gene; V was cut back by 5 bases and J by 4 bases. The CDR3 consists of 15 residues. In nucleotides, the CDR3 is TGTGCCAGCAGTCTACGGGACAGTGATCGCTATGGCTACACCTTC. It specifies CASSLRDSDRYGYTF.

This clone was recorded a few times. The V and J genes are TRBV4-2 and TRBJ2-7, with TRBD1 matching over 7 bases. Germline V lookup: CDR1 LGHNA, CDR2 YNFKEQ. J lost 2 bases, V lost 4 bases, and 5 bases had no gene match. The length of the CDR3 is 14 residues. CDR3 amino acids: CASSPRQGPYEQYF. For the CDR3, the DNA is TGTGCCAGCAGCCCCCGACAGGGCCCCTACGAGCAGTACTTC.

The CDR3 loop is CASSFSGDHYGYTF. CDR3 DNA sequence: TGTGCCAGCAGTTTTTCGGGGGACCACTATGGCTACACCTTC. This chain uses TRBV27 with TRBJ1-2, with a weak D call TRBD1 (5 bases). V was cut by 3 bases and J by 3 bases, with 11 bases left in between. CDR3 size: 14 residues. Germline V gene sequence: CDR1 MNHEY, CDR2 SMNVEV (reference sequence).

The chain joins TRBV5-1 to TRBJ2-3; 7 positions match TRBD2. CDR1 and CDR2 from the germline V gene are SGHRS and YFSETQ. With V trimmed by 1 base and J by 5 bases, 7 bases remained unmatched. The CDR3 has 15 amino acids. The CDR3 loop reads CASSLTGGGEDTQYF. CDR3 DNA: TGCGCCAGCAGCTTGACGGGGGGTGGTGAAGATACGCAGTATTTT.

The chain uses TRBV2 and TRBJ2-5; tentative D call: TRBD2 (6 bases). V shed 6 bases and J shed 5 bases, with 16 bases lying between them. The CDR3 runs 14 residues. Germline V gene sequence: CDR1 SNHLY, CDR2 FYNNEI. In nucleotides, the CDR3 is TGTGCCAGCAGATCCGGGACTCCGGGGGAGACCCAGTACTTC. Residues: CASRSGTPGETQYF.

The CDR3 sequence: CASSLSDRGQETQYF. CDR3 in DNA: TGTGCCAGCAGTTTATCGGACAGGGGGCAAGAGACCCAGTACTTC. V and J are TRBV28 and TRBJ2-5, with 10 bases aligning to TRBD1. CDR1 is MDHEN, CDR2 SYDVKM, per germline. The V and J ends lost 1 base and 2 bases, in that order; junction bases with no gene match: 1. This CDR3 has 15 amino acids.

The chain joins TRBV9 to TRBJ2-7; D remains unclear. CDR1 and CDR2 from the germline V gene are SGDLS and YYNGEE. The CDR3 totals 15 residues. Between the trimmed V and J ends, which lost 4 bases and 5 bases, there was a span of 19 bases. CDR3 protein: CASSISPSRAHEQYF. Here the CDR3 DNA reads TGTGCCAGCAGCATAAGTCCCTCCCGAGCGCACGAGCAGTACTTC.

This sequence joins TRBV2 and TRBJ2-1, with 8 bases aligning to TRBD1. The CDR3 runs 15 residues. Germline loops: CDR1 SNHLY, CDR2 FYNNEI. V was pared by 5 bases and J by 2 bases, with 5 bases of the junction left unmatched. The CDR3: CASSRDRGAYNEQFF. CDR3 in DNA: TGTGCCAGCAGTCGTGACAGGGGAGCCTACAATGAGCAGTTCTTC.

In this sample, this clone turned up many times. Other DNA sequences in this sample translate to the same CDR3. The chain links TRBV7-8 to TRBJ1-5; 10 bases map to TRBD1. The CDR3 totals 16 residues. CDR1 is SGHVS, CDR2 FQNEAQ, per germline. V lost 3 bases, J lost 1 base, and 3 bases stayed unmatched. The CDR3 DNA follows: TGTGCCAGCAGCTTCGGGACAGGGGTGAGCAATCAGCCCCAGCATTTT. It is translated as CASSFGTGVSNQPQHF.

The chain couples TRBV12-3 or TRBV12-4 to TRBJ1-2, with D tentatively TRBD1 (6 bases). CDR3 length: 12 residues. V lost 5 bases and J 8 bases, leaving 12 bases between the germline ends. CDR3 nucleotide sequence: TGTGCCAGCAGTACAGGGAAGGGGGGCTACACCTTC. This gives the protein CASSTGKGGYTF.

The chain recombines TRBV29-1 with TRBJ2-2; 9 bases match TRBD2. V lost 2 bases to trimming and J lost 5 bases; unmatched junction nucleotides: 9. This CDR3 comprises 16 residues. Germline V CDR1 and CDR2: SQVTM, ANQGSEA. The CDR3 bases are TGCAGCGTTGAACCCGGGCTAGCGGGGAAGACCGGGGAGCTGTTTTTT. This translates into CSVEPGLAGKTGELFF.

This sequence joins TRBV5-1 and TRBJ2-1, with 11 nucleotides matching TRBD2. This CDR3 is 17 amino acids long. Trimming took 4 bases from V and 10 from J; bases not matched to a gene: 16. Germline-derived CDR1 and CDR2 are SGHRS and YFSETQ. CDR3: CASSLGGTSGGVHEQFF. As DNA, the CDR3 is TGCGCCAGCAGCCTGGGAGGGACTAGCGGAGGGGTACACGAGCAGTTCTTC.

The V call is TRBV28, the J call TRBJ2-7; TRBD1 agrees at 10 bases. Germline V gene sequence: CDR1 MDHEN, CDR2 SYDVKM. The CDR3 is 13 amino acids. The V gene end was trimmed by 8 bases and the J gene end by 6 bases; junction bases not matched to a gene: 7. The CDR3 DNA reads as TGTGCCAGCGGACAGGGGGGCCCGAGCGAGCAGTACTTC. This codes for CASGQGGPSEQYF.

This chain joins TRBV28 and TRBJ1-6, with D unresolved. Germline V gene lookup returns CDR1 MDHEN and CDR2 SYDVKM. V lost 2 bases, J lost 7 bases, and 6 bases lay in between. The CDR3 spans 13 residues. The CDR3 nucleotides read TGTGCCAGCAGTTTACGCGGGAATTCACCCCTCCACTTT. This codes for CASSLRGNSPLHF.

Written as DNA, the CDR3 is TGTGCCAGCAGTCCGGGGGGTTCCCTCTCCTACGAGCAGTACTTC. Translation gives CASSPGGSLSYEQYF. The chain is built from TRBV6-5 and TRBJ2-7, with 7 bases identical to TRBD2. Germline values: CDR1 MNHEY, CDR2 SVGAGI. The CDR3 extends over 15 amino acids. V was clipped by 5 bases and J by 0 bases; unmatched bases: 7.

The CDR3 DNA follows: TGTGCCAGCAGCCTGCCAGGGATTGCCTACGAGCAGTACTTC. Protein: CASSLPGIAYEQYF. The rearrangement links TRBV7-2 to TRBJ2-7; the D gene is possibly TRBD1 (5 bases). Germline V gene sequence: CDR1 SGHTA, CDR2 FQGNSA. V dropped 5 bases and J dropped 2 bases, with 13 bases sitting between them. The CDR3 sequence is 14 residues long.

The chain joins TRBV5-1 to TRBJ2-2, with D unclear. V was shortened by 0 bases and J by 5 bases, with 5 bases between the two germline ends. Germline V gene lookup returns CDR1 SGHRS and CDR2 YFSETQ. This CDR3 spans 13 amino acids. The CDR3 loop reads CASSLDSTGELFF. DNA for the CDR3: TGCGCCAGCAGCTTGGATTCTACCGGGGAGCTGTTTTTT.

This clone was counted once. The chain has TRBV6-6 and TRBJ1-2, with 8 bases matching TRBD1. The CDR3 is made up of 14 amino acids. Germline CDR1 reads MNHNY; CDR2 reads SVGAGI (reference sequence). Trimming cost V 5 bases and J 6 bases; bases outside gene matches: 8. CDR3 sequence: CASSQLRTGNGYTF. The CDR3 DNA is TGTGCCAGCAGTCAACTTAGGACAGGGAATGGCTACACCTTC.

J is TRBJ1-2 and V is TRBV3-1 (or the pseudogene TRBV3-2), with a tentative D call TRBD1 (6 bases). Trimming cost V 4 bases and J 7 bases, with 16 bases left between them. The CDR3 sequence is 14 residues long. Germline V gene data show CDR1 as LGHDT and CDR2 as YNNKEL (reference sequence). The CDR3 protein is CASSPSAQGSGYTF. CDR3 coding DNA: TGTGCCAGCAGCCCCTCAGCGCAGGGGTCTGGCTACACCTTC.

The gene calls are TRBV28 and TRBJ2-3; the match to TRBD1 covers 11 bases. The CDR3 has 15 residues. V shed 4 bases and J 7 bases; nucleotides not matched to a gene: 7. From germline, CDR1 is MDHEN and CDR2 SYDVKM. The CDR3 here is CASSSSGQGVNTQYF. CDR3 DNA sequence: TGTGCCAGCAGTTCGTCGGGACAGGGGGTGAATACGCAGTATTTT.

CDR3 sequence (DNA): TGTGCCACCAGTGAAGGCCGCAGGGCGGTGGAAGAGACCCAGTACTTC. Translated: CATSEGRRAVEETQYF. V and J are TRBV24-1 and TRBJ2-5, with D tentatively TRBD1 (5 bases). This CDR3 has 16 amino acids. Per germline, CDR1 KGHDR and CDR2 SFDVKD. Trimming removed 4 bases from V and 3 bases from J, with 17 bases in between.

The rearrangement links TRBV6-4 to TRBJ1-2, with D possibly matching TRBD1 (5 bases). The CDR3 consists of 11 residues. Germline-derived CDR1 and CDR2 are MRHNA and SNTAGT. V dropped 8 bases and J dropped 4 bases, with 8 bases sitting between them. The CDR3 bases are TGTGCCAGCCGGGGGACCTATGGCTACACCTTC. This gives the protein CASRGTYGYTF.